This TCR beta chain originates from a study of blood T cell repertoires in COVID-19. Overall study: Whether acute or convalescent, the COVID-19 samples came from the United States, Italy and Spain. PBMCs, B-cell-depleted T cells, or T cells provided the cDNA or gDNA that made up the material.

Original processing methods: It was from reference gene primer amplification that nucleated cell counts were estimated. Clones were sequenced by immunoSEQ multiplex PCR, and TCRdb holds only the in-frame ones, with some missing. V, J and clone size are taken as reported in that table, and D and trimming were inferred from the DNA itself. This table has 15,000 to 20,000 clones, around 92% appearing once. This clone was seen more than once but under ten times. The CDR3 is 17 residues long. The germline V gene encodes CDR1 WNHNN and CDR2 SYGVQD (reference sequence). Trimming took off 0 bases at V and 0 bases at J, with 14 bases between the two ends.

The sequenced material came from peripheral blood. The chain couples TRBV10-1 to TRBJ2-5; possibly TRBD1 for D (5 bases). The receptor was derived from a human donor in a cohort sampled during active COVID-19. CDR3 DNA sequence: TGCGCCAGCAGTGAGTCTCAGGGAAGTCGGGACCAAGAGACCCAGTACTTC. Translation: CASSESQGSRDQETQYF.